The clone carrying this T cell receptor (beta chain) was picked up a small number of times. The record originates from a study of blood T cell repertoires in COVID-19. The protocol was immunoSEQ multiplex PCR, while the TCRdb copy is restricted to in-frame clones and leaves out a portion. The table records 650,000 to 800,000 clones, approximately 90% of them present only once. V trimming: 8 bases; J trimming: 2 bases; junction bases outside the gene matches: 2. This CDR3 is 13 amino acids long. CDR1 MNHEY and CDR2 SMNVEV come from the germline V gene (reference sequence). This sequence originates from a woman aged 18-29 years with acute or convalescent COVID-19. The chain joins TRBV27 to TRBJ2-7; TRBD1 matches at 11 bases. Sequencing was done on a sample of peripheral blood. The CDR3 sequence: CASGQGATYEQYF. Here the CDR3 DNA reads TGTGCCAGCGGACAGGGGGCAACCTACGAGCAGTACTTC.